This T cell receptor (beta chain) was documented in a study of blood T cell repertoires in COVID-19. Overall study context: COVID-19 samples from acute and convalescent phases originated in the United States, Italy and Spain.

Original processing notes: It was from reference gene primer amplification that nucleated cell counts were estimated. Repertoires were generated with immunoSEQ multiplex PCR, while TCRdb's copy carries only in-frame clones and drops some. For V, J and clone size, that table is used; D and trimming come from the DNA. The sample lists approximately 40,000 clones; around nine tenths were seen once. This CDR3 is 12 amino acids long. Germline V gene lookup returns CDR1 MNHEY and CDR2 SVGAGI. Trimming took 10 bases from V and 6 from J, leaving 13 bases between them. J is TRBJ1-5 and V is TRBV6-5; TRBD1 might be the D (6 bases). The TCR was taken from a human donor in a cohort sampled during active COVID-19. The sample consisted of peripheral blood. CDR3 protein: CATSRDTQPQHF. DNA of the CDR3: TGTGCCACCTCCCGGGACACTCAGCCCCAGCATTTT.